The rows below give T cell receptor beta chains drawn from one sample of a study of regulatory T cells in long-lasting Graves disease. MiXCR was run by TCRdb on the multiplex PCR reads, yielding one entry per CDR3 protein. The table has about 310,000 distinct CDR3 sequences, more than 20% seen once. Material: peripheral blood mononuclear cells (PBMCs), obtained when the disease was refractory, from a patient treated with antithyroid drugs. The source of these receptors is a female donor with Graves disease. Both conserved end residues are part of each CDR3. D genes are given only for firm matches. Where a row states a size, it is once, few, many or the class of an expanded clone; other rows omit it.

TRBV4-3,few,-,TRBJ1-4,CASSQDASTGLGEKLFF,TGCGCCAGCAGCCAAGATGCCTCTACAGGGCTGGGTGAAAAACTGTTTTTT
TRBV10-3,few,-,TRBJ2-7,CAISGAAYEQYF,TGTGCCATCAGTGGGGCAGCCTACGAGCAGTACTTC
TRBV7-2,-,-,TRBJ2-5,CASSSDRGTQYF,TGTGCCAGCAGCTCCGACCGAGGGACCCAGTACTTC
TRBV6-1,few,TRBD1,TRBJ1-5,CAGSPTGDNQPQHF,TGTGCCGGTAGCCCGACAGGGGACAATCAGCCCCAGCATTTT
TRBV11-2,many,-,TRBJ1-2,CASSLDRPGNYGYTF,TGTGCCAGCAGCTTAGATCGTCCAGGGAACTATGGCTACACCTTC
TRBV5-1,-,TRBD1,TRBJ1-5,CASSLPGTGSQPQHF,TGCGCCAGCAGCTTGCCTGGGACAGGTAGTCAGCCCCAGCATTTT
TRBV7-2,many,TRBD2,TRBJ2-5,CASSVPLAGEEETQYF,TGTGCCAGCAGCGTGCCTCTAGCGGGAGAGGAAGAGACCCAGTACTTC
TRBV11-1,few,-,TRBJ2-5,CASSLGLKPPQETQYF,TGTGCCAGCAGCTTAGGGCTGAAACCCCCCCAAGAGACCCAGTACTTC
TRBV12-3/TRBV12-4,many,TRBD1,TRBJ2-2,CASRGSGGGGELFF,TGTGCCAGCAGAGGATCAGGGGGCGGCGGGGAGCTGTTTTTT
TRBV12-3/TRBV12-4,-,-,TRBJ2-7,CASSPPTGQQYF,TGTGCCAGCAGCCCACCCACCGGACAGCAGTACTTC
TRBV7-2,many,TRBD2,TRBJ2-4,CASSLVAGRSGDIQYF,TGTGCCAGCAGCTTAGTAGCGGGACGAAGTGGGGACATTCAGTACTTC
TRBV20-1,few,TRBD2,TRBJ2-7,CSAVASGRYEQYF,TGCAGTGCCGTCGCTAGCGGGAGATACGAGCAGTACTTC
TRBV5-6,-,-,TRBJ1-1,CASSFGGGLNTEAFF,TGTGCCAGCAGCTTTGGGGGGGGGCTTAACACTGAAGCTTTCTTT
TRBV7-9,-,-,TRBJ1-4,CASGGTIGASTNEKLFF,TGTGCCAGCGGAGGGACCATCGGGGCCTCAACTAATGAAAAACTGTTTTTT
TRBV6-1,many,-,TRBJ1-6,CASSRANSPLHF,TGTGCCAGCAGTCGAGCAAATTCACCCCTCCACTTT
TRBV28,few,-,TRBJ1-2,CASSFVQTGYNYGYTF,TGTGCCAGCAGTTTCGTCCAAACAGGGTATAACTATGGCTACACCTTC
TRBV28,many,TRBD2,TRBJ2-7,CASLTSGGSYEQYF,TGTGCCAGCCTTACTAGCGGAGGCTCCTACGAGCAGTACTTC
TRBV7-2,-,TRBD2,TRBJ2-3,CASSLEAGGSTDTQYF,TGTGCCAGCAGCTTGGAAGCGGGAGGTAGCACAGATACGCAGTATTTT
TRBV19,few,TRBD2,TRBJ2-5,CASSMEAGGNQETQYF,TGTGCCAGTAGTATGGAAGCGGGAGGGAATCAAGAGACCCAGTACTTC
TRBV19,few,TRBD1,TRBJ1-5,CATNRRTGDNQPQHF,TGTGCCACCAACCGCCGGACAGGGGACAATCAGCCCCAGCATTTT
TRBV28,many,-,TRBJ2-2,CASSLQANTGELFF,TGTGCCAGCAGTTTACAGGCGAACACCGGGGAGCTGTTTTTT
TRBV27,-,-,TRBJ2-3,CASRRRTDTQYF,TGTGCCAGCAGGCGAAGGACAGATACGCAGTATTTT
TRBV5-8,many,-,TRBJ2-7,CASSLVRVREQYF,TGTGCCAGCAGCTTGGTCAGGGTACGCGAGCAGTACTTC
TRBV11-2,few,-,TRBJ2-2,CASSPRLVVGSGELFF,TGTGCCAGCAGCCCCCGACTAGTGGTTGGGTCGGGGGAGCTGTTTTTT
TRBV20-1,-,-,TRBJ2-3,CSARDGGGPDTQYF,TGCAGTGCTAGAGATGGGGGGGGCCCAGATACGCAGTATTTT
TRBV30,-,-,TRBJ1-6,CAWSGTGFQASPLHF,TGTGCCTGGAGCGGAACAGGGTTTCAGGCTTCACCCCTCCACTTT
TRBV20-1,many,-,TRBJ1-2,CSARDRVGYGYTF,TGCAGTGCTAGAGATAGGGTCGGCTATGGCTACACCTTC
TRBV19,-,-,TRBJ1-5,CASSIGQFYSYQPQHF,TGTGCCAGTAGTATAGGCCAGTTCTATTCCTATCAGCCCCAGCATTTT
TRBV20-1,few,-,TRBJ1-2,CSALTALGYGYTF,TGCAGTGCCCTGACAGCGTTGGGATATGGCTACACCTTC
TRBV2,many,-,TRBJ1-2,CASSEGGGRQANYGYTF,TGTGCCAGCAGTGAAGGGGGGGGGCGGCAAGCTAACTATGGCTACACCTTC
TRBV5-6,many,TRBD1,TRBJ2-5,CASSLNPGQRRQLQETQYF,TGTGCCAGCAGCCTCAACCCGGGACAGAGACGTCAATTGCAAGAGACCCAGTACTTC
TRBV3-1,many,-,TRBJ2-5,CASSQEVSGPQTQYF,TGTGCCAGCAGCCAAGAAGTCTCAGGGCCACAGACCCAGTACTTC
TRBV11-2,many,-,TRBJ2-5,CASSLDRGDGETQYF,TGTGCCAGCAGCTTAGATCGCGGGGATGGGGAGACCCAGTACTTC
TRBV30,many,-,TRBJ2-7,CAWSVGTNGIYEQYF,TGTGCCTGGAGCGTCGGGACCAATGGAATCTACGAGCAGTACTTC
TRBV18,few,-,TRBJ1-5,CASSPGTEKEPQHF,TGTGCCAGCTCACCAGGGACCGAGAAAGAGCCCCAGCATTTT
TRBV12-3/TRBV12-4,many,TRBD2,TRBJ2-2,CASSASGTIGELFF,TGTGCCAGCAGTGCAAGCGGGACTATTGGGGAGCTGTTTTTT
TRBV24-1,-,-,TRBJ2-3,CATSDSFSNTQYF,TGTGCCACCAGTGATTCTTTCTCGAATACGCAGTATTTT
TRBV6-1,few,-,TRBJ2-1,CASTKGQFSAYNEQFF,TGTGCCAGCACAAAAGGACAGTTTTCGGCCTACAATGAGCAGTTCTTC
TRBV12-3/TRBV12-4,many,-,TRBJ2-5,CASSPLMDYQETQYF,TGTGCCAGCAGTCCCCTTATGGACTATCAAGAGACCCAGTACTTC
TRBV20-1,-,-,TRBJ1-3,CSATEGNTIYF,TGCAGTGCCACGGAAGGAAACACCATATATTTT
TRBV24-1,few,TRBD1,TRBJ1-5,CATGQPGQGDQPQHF,TGTGCCACCGGACAACCGGGACAGGGGGATCAGCCCCAGCATTTT
TRBV30,few,-,TRBJ2-7,CAWSGTFGEQYF,TGTGCCTGGAGCGGGACATTCGGCGAGCAGTACTTC
TRBV3-1,few,-,TRBJ1-1,CTSSPSGKRAFF,TGTACCAGCAGCCCCTCGGGGAAGAGAGCTTTCTTT
TRBV13,-,-,TRBJ2-2,CASSFGRSLANTGELFF,TGTGCCAGCAGCTTTGGGAGGAGTCTTGCGAACACCGGGGAGCTGTTTTTT
TRBV19,-,TRBD1,TRBJ1-2,CASLGQDLNYGYTF,TGTGCCAGCCTCGGACAGGACCTTAACTATGGCTACACCTTC
TRBV7-9,few,-,TRBJ2-7,CASSSPRDTNYEQYF,TGTGCCAGCAGCTCCCCCCGGGACACTAATTACGAGCAGTACTTC
TRBV19,-,TRBD1,TRBJ1-1,CASGGDRENTEAFF,TGTGCCAGCGGGGGGGACAGGGAGAACACTGAAGCTTTCTTT
TRBV30,many,-,TRBJ2-7,CAWSTQPYEQYF,TGTGCCTGGAGTACCCAGCCTTACGAGCAGTACTTC
TRBV5-4,once,TRBD2,TRBJ2-2,CAGSRSSGENTGELFF,TGTGCCGGCAGCCGATCTAGCGGGGAGAACACCGGGGAGCTGTTTTTT
TRBV18,many,-,TRBJ1-2,CASSPLYGRDYGYTF,TGTGCCAGCTCACCACTCTACGGCCGGGACTATGGCTACACCTTC
TRBV7-2,few,-,TRBJ1-4,CASSLSGDDEKLFF,TGTGCCAGCAGCTTAAGTGGCGACGATGAAAAACTGTTTTTT
TRBV7-2,many,TRBD1,TRBJ1-5,CASSLRAGGDQPQHF,TGTGCCAGCAGCTTACGGGCAGGGGGCGATCAGCCCCAGCATTTT